These 27 T cell receptor beta chains originate from one sample sequenced in a study of regulatory T cells in long-lasting Graves disease. Sample time point: persistent/refractory GD, antithyroid drugs over 5 years with positive TRAb. RNA extracted from PBMCs served as the sequencing template. Investigators prepared the TCR beta libraries by applying iRepertoire HTBI primers and Arm-PCR of CDR3 regions. TCRdb independently ran MiXCR on the multiplex PCR reads; one entry per CDR3 protein. The table records a few hundred thousand distinct CDR3 sequences, about a quarter of them present only once. This sample comprised peripheral blood mononuclear cells (PBMCs), obtained when the disease was refractory, from a patient treated with antithyroid drugs. These receptor sequences come from a female donor with Graves disease.

This clonotype was recorded a few times. The CDR3 region has the DNA TGCGCCAGCAGCTCGGCGACAGGGGGCACTGAAGCTTTCTTT. Amino acids: CASSSATGGTEAFF. This chain connects TRBV5-1 to TRBJ1-1; 9 positions agree with TRBD1. J gave up 4 bases and V 3 bases, and 4 bases lay outside the gene matches. Per germline, CDR1 SGHRS and CDR2 YFSETQ. This CDR3 is built from 14 residues.

This clonotype was observed at least ten times. The rearrangement joins TRBV7-2 to TRBJ1-6; 9 positions match TRBD1. The CDR3 has 14 amino acids. With V trimmed by 5 bases and J by 8 bases, 4 bases remained unmatched. Per the germline V gene, CDR1 is SGHTA and CDR2 is FQGNSA. The CDR3 loop is CASSIGTGYSPLHF. CDR3 nucleotides: TGTGCCAGCAGCATCGGGACAGGGTATTCACCCCTCCACTTT.

The chain employs TRBV14 and TRBJ2-7, with 12 bases lining up with TRBD2. The CDR3 extends over 16 amino acids. The junction had 8 bases not matched to a gene; V was cut back by 2 bases and J by 6 bases. Germline V gene sequence: CDR1 SGHDN, CDR2 FVKESK. CDR3 residues: CASSQTGRLAGAEQYF. CDR3 DNA sequence: TGTGCCAGCAGCCAAACGGGGAGACTAGCGGGAGCCGAGCAGTACTTC.

J is TRBJ2-2 and V is TRBV25-1, with D maybe TRBD2 (7 bases). The CDR3 is 18 residues long. The germline V gene has CDR1 MGHDK and CDR2 SYGVNS. Trimming cost V 2 bases and J 3 bases, with 19 bases left between them. The CDR3 sequence: CASSERRGGAGDTGELFF. The CDR3 nucleotides read TGTGCCAGCAGTGAACGGAGGGGGGGGGCCGGTGACACCGGGGAGCTGTTTTTT.

This clonotype was counted a few times. This chain joins TRBV20-1 and TRBJ1-2; 7 bases align to TRBD1. J gave up 1 base and V 5 bases, and 16 bases lay outside the gene matches. The CDR3 is 17 amino acids. Germline CDR1 reads DFQATT; CDR2 reads SNEGSKA (reference sequence). The DNA for the CDR3 is TGCAGTGCTTCCACCACCGGGACAGCCTTCGTTAACTATGGCTACACCTTC. Encoded protein: CSASTTGTAFVNYGYTF.

Notes on this clonotype: Being one base from a much bigger clone, this may be a read error. V gene TRBV20-1 combines with J gene TRBJ2-5; 12 bases agree with TRBD2. The CDR3 loop spans 16 amino acids. Germline CDR1 is DFQATT and CDR2 is SNEGSKA (reference sequence). The CDR3, as DNA: TGCAGTGCTGTAGCGACTAGCGGGAGAGTGCAAGAGGCCCAGTACTTC. Residues: CSAVATSGRVQEAQYF.

This clonotype was recorded a few times. The rearrangement uses TRBV13 and TRBJ1-6; D unresolved. This CDR3 is built from 14 residues. Germline-derived CDR1 and CDR2 are PRHDT and FYEKMQ (reference sequence). Trimming stripped 2 bases from V and 4 bases from J, with 6 bases between. The CDR3: CASSLRQYNSPLHF. The CDR3, as DNA: TGTGCCAGCAGCTTAAGGCAGTATAATTCACCCCTCCACTTT. Full variable domain (outside the CDR3, taken from reference TRBV13 and TRBJ1-6): AAGVIQSPRHLIKEKRETATLKCYPIPRHDTVYWYQQGPGQDPQFLISFYEKMQSDKGSIPDRFSAQQFSDYHSELNMSSLELGDSALYFCASSLRQYNSPLHFGNGTRLTVT.

This clonotype has just a few counts. The V and J genes are TRBV7-8 and TRBJ1-2; perhaps TRBD1 as D (6 bases). This CDR3 comprises 21 residues. Looked up from germline, CDR1 is SGHVS and CDR2 is FQNEAQ. Deletions cut 1 base from V and 1 base from J, with 28 bases between. The DNA of the CDR3 is TGTGCCAGCAGCTTAGGTCTCCGGGCACACCGGGGGCTCGACCTTAACTATGGCTACACCTTC. It is translated as CASSLGLRAHRGLDLNYGYTF.

This clonotype was observed at least ten times. J is TRBJ2-7 and V is TRBV7-2; D not certain. V was trimmed by 5 bases and J by 0 bases, leaving 8 bases between them. Germline-derived CDR1 and CDR2 are SGHTA and FQGNSA. The CDR3 runs 13 residues. The CDR3 sequence: CASSRAVSYEQYF. Written as DNA, the CDR3 is TGTGCCAGCAGCCGTGCGGTCTCCTACGAGCAGTACTTC.

The V call is TRBV12-3 or TRBV12-4, the J call TRBJ2-7, with a weak D call TRBD2 (5 bases). V was pared by 3 bases and J by 0 bases, with 12 bases between. The CDR3 is made up of 15 amino acids. CDR3 DNA sequence: TGTGCCAGCAGTTTTTTATTCGGGAACTCCTACGAGCAGTACTTC. This codes for CASSFLFGNSYEQYF.

This clonotype has a handful of counts. This chain connects TRBV13 to TRBJ2-2, with TRBD1 as a possible D gene (5 bases). The CDR3 runs to 12 residues. Between the trimmed V and J ends, which lost 11 bases and 1 base, there was a span of 8 bases. CDR1 is PRHDT and CDR2 is FYEKMQ in the germline V gene (reference sequence). Here the CDR3 reads CALGRNTGELFF. For the CDR3, the DNA is TGTGCCCTGGGGCGGAACACCGGGGAGCTGTTTTTT.

This chain links TRBV7-2 with TRBJ2-7; 12 positions match TRBD1. V gave up 5 bases and J gave up 6 bases; unmatched junction bases: 5. The CDR3 covers 14 residues. Per the germline V gene, CDR1 is SGHTA and CDR2 is FQGNSA. The CDR3 DNA reads as TGTGCCAGCAGCCGGGACAGGGGGCTGGGCGAGCAGTACTTC. Its translation is CASSRDRGLGEQYF. The full variable domain, rest sourced from reference TRBV7-2 and TRBJ2-7, is GAGVSQSPSNKVTEKGKDVELRCDPISGHTALYWYRQSLGQGLEFLIYFQGNSAPDKSGLPSDRFSAERTGGSVSTLTIQRTQQEDSAVYLCASSRDRGLGEQYFGPGTRLTVT.

The rearrangement links TRBV4-1 to TRBJ2-5; D is perhaps TRBD1 (5 bases). The V gene's germline CDR1 is MGHRA and CDR2 YSYEKL. V was shortened by 1 base and J by 1 base, with 13 bases between the two germline ends. The CDR3 spans 16 residues. The CDR3 DNA is TGCGCCAGCAGCCAAGCGCCGACAGCCACCCAAGAGACCCAGTACTTC. Translated: CASSQAPTATQETQYF.

This clonotype was picked up a small number of times. The CDR3 DNA sequence: TGTGCCAGTAGCCAAAGCAGGGAAGCTTTCTTT. Amino acids: CASSQSREAFF. The V gene is TRBV19, the J gene TRBJ1-1, with D uncertain. CDR1 LNHDA and CDR2 SQIVND come from the germline V gene (reference sequence). The CDR3 runs 11 residues. Trimming removed 6 bases at V and 8 bases at J, with 10 bases between.

The rearrangement joins TRBV3-1 to TRBJ1-1, with D perhaps TRBD1 (5 bases). V gave up 7 bases and J gave up 0 bases, with 12 bases separating them. CDR1 is LGHDT, CDR2 YNNKEL, per germline (reference sequence). This CDR3 region has 14 residues. This CDR3 reads CASTMGRLNTEAFF. CDR3 nucleotide sequence: TGTGCCAGCACCATGGGGCGACTGAACACTGAAGCTTTCTTT.

This clonotype showed up just a few times. This sequence joins TRBV30 and TRBJ1-1; TRBD1 is a possible D gene (5 bases). Between the trimmed V and J ends, which lost 4 bases and 1 base, there was a span of 10 bases. Germline V gene lookup returns CDR1 GTSNPN and CDR2 SVGIG (reference sequence). The CDR3 has 13 amino acids. CDR3 DNA: TGTGCCTGGACACCGGGGGGGAACACTGAAGCTTTCTTT. This encodes CAWTPGGNTEAFF. Combining the CDR3 with reference TRBV30 and TRBJ1-1 gives the whole variable domain SQTIHQWPATLVQPVGSPLSLECTVEGTSNPNLYWYRQAAGRGLQLLFYSVGIGQISSEVPQNLSASRPQDRQFILSSKKLLLSDSGFYLCAWTPGGNTEAFFGQGTRLTVV.

Comment on this clonotype: A much larger clonotype is one base distant, so this may be a read error. This likely comes from a read error, as the CDR3 has no conserved phenylalanine or tryptophan at its end. The J gene is TRBJ2-7, the V gene TRBV28; 9 nucleotides line up with TRBD1. The J call may not be correct, given that the DNA end is closer to TRBJ2-5. The CDR3 spans 14 residues. The V gene's germline CDR1 is MDHEN and CDR2 SYDVKM. DNA of the CDR3: TGTGCCAGCCTCTTGGGGACAGGGAAAGAGACCCAGTACCTC. It is translated as CASLLGTGKETQYL.

This clonotype showed up just a few times. DNA for the CDR3: TGTGCCAGTAGTGTTGGACAGGGGGCGAGTAGCAATCAGCCCCAGCATTTT. The encoded protein is CASSVGQGASSNQPQHF. The rearrangement uses TRBV19 and TRBJ1-5; TRBD1 aligns across 11 bases. The CDR3 runs to 17 residues. V lost 5 bases and J lost 0; bases outside the gene matches: 6. From germline, CDR1 is LNHDA and CDR2 SQIVND (reference sequence).

This chain links TRBV6-1 with TRBJ1-1; D gene unclear. CDR1 and CDR2 (germline): MNHNS, SASEGT. The CDR3 loop spans 13 amino acids. V was trimmed by 3 bases and J by 8 bases, leaving 13 bases between them. Here the CDR3 reads CASSDGEGAEAFF. The CDR3 DNA reads as TGTGCCAGCAGTGACGGTGAAGGTGCCGAAGCTTTCTTT.

This clonotype appeared once. V is TRBV15 and J is TRBJ2-1; 7 bases are a match to TRBD2. The J segment lost 8 bases and the V segment lost 7 bases, leaving 14 bases of the junction unmatched. This CDR3 spans 15 amino acids. The germline gives CDR1 LNHNV, CDR2 YYDKDF (reference sequence). The CDR3 loop is CATKASGTVVYEQFF. The CDR3 nucleotides read TGTGCCACCAAGGCTAGCGGAACAGTTGTATATGAGCAGTTCTTC. Together with reference TRBV15 and TRBJ2-1, the CDR3 gives the full variable domain: DAMVIQNPRYQVTQFGKPVTLSCSQTLNHNVMYWYQQKSSQAPKLLFHYYDKDFNNEADTPDNFQSRRPNTSFCFLDIRSPGLGDTAMYLCATKASGTVVYEQFFGPGTRLTVL.

In this sample, this clonotype turned up a few times. The rearrangement uses TRBV6-2 or TRBV6-3 and TRBJ2-6; 7 bases fit TRBD1. Trimming cost V 7 bases and J 0 bases; bases outside gene matches: 9. This CDR3 contains 17 residues. Germline V gene sequence: CDR1 MNHEY, CDR2 SVGEGT. The CDR3 DNA sequence: TGTGCCAGCAACCTACAGGGGACCCGCTCTGGGGCCAACGTCCTGACTTTC. Its protein product is CASNLQGTRSGANVLTF.

The chain joins TRBV6-2 or TRBV6-3 to TRBJ2-7, with D perhaps TRBD2 (6 bases). The germline V and J ends were trimmed by 5 bases and 2 bases, with 19 bases remaining between them. The germline V gene encodes CDR1 MNHEY and CDR2 SVGEGT. The CDR3 extends over 16 amino acids. In DNA, the CDR3 is TGTGCCAGCAGTGAAGTCCCGACTAGTCCCGCCTACGAGCAGTACTTC. Protein sequence: CASSEVPTSPAYEQYF.

This clonotype was observed a few times. Germline and junction disagree at one end, which may indicate a read error. This sequence joins TRBV7-7 and TRBJ2-5, with 12 bases lining up with TRBD2. TRBJ2-1 matches the DNA end more closely, so the J call is doubtful. This CDR3 region has 17 residues. Germline V gene data show CDR1 as SSHAT and CDR2 as FNYEAQ (reference sequence). Here the CDR3 DNA reads TGTGCTAGCAGCCCCCTCCTAGGGACTAGCGGGTACAATGAGCAGTTCTTC. This sequence encodes CASSPLLGTSGYNEQFF.

This clonotype was recorded only once. This rearrangement joins TRBV7-9 to TRBJ2-7; D is unresolved. CDR1 is SEHNR, CDR2 FQNEAQ, per germline (reference sequence). V was shortened by 5 bases and J by 5 bases, with 16 bases between the two germline ends. The CDR3 sequence is 14 residues long. CDR3 DNA sequence: TGTGCCAGCAGCCACCGCCCCCCCCGGGACGAGCAGTACTTC. Encoded protein: CASSHRPPRDEQYF.

This clonotype has a single count. V gene TRBV4-1 combines with J gene TRBJ2-7; D might be TRBD1 (5 bases). Germline V lookup: CDR1 MGHRA, CDR2 YSYEKL. Trimming stripped 0 bases from V and 5 bases from J, with 11 bases between. There are 14 residues in the CDR3. DNA of the CDR3: TGCGCCAGCAGCCAAGAGCCAGGGTTGGACGAGCAGTACTTC. It is translated as CASSQEPGLDEQYF.

There are a few counts of this clonotype. This chain uses TRBV29-1 with TRBJ1-2; a weak D match, TRBD1 (5 bases). Trimming removed 4 bases at V and 4 bases at J, with 7 bases between. The length of the CDR3 is 11 residues. Germline V lookup: CDR1 SQVTM, CDR2 ANQGSEA. CDR3 in DNA: TGCAGCGTTGTAGACAGCTATGGCTACACCTTC. Encoded protein: CSVVDSYGYTF.

CDR3 loop: CASSRGGELVFTGELFF. Here the CDR3 DNA reads TGTGCCAGCAGCCGGGGAGGGGAACTCGTTTTCACCGGGGAGCTGTTTTTT. The genes are TRBV7-9 and TRBJ2-2; the match to TRBD2 covers 7 bases. V shed 5 bases, J shed 4 bases, and the junction held 13 bases outside the gene matches. The CDR3 contains 17 residues. CDR1 and CDR2 from the germline V gene are SEHNR and FQNEAQ (reference sequence). Variable domain in full (rest from reference TRBV7-9 and TRBJ2-2): DTGVSQNPRHKITKRGQNVTFRCDPISEHNRLYWYRQTLGQGPEFLTYFQNEAQLEKSRLLSDRFSAERPKGSFSTLEIQRTEQGDSAMYLCASSRGGELVFTGELFFGEGSRLTVL.